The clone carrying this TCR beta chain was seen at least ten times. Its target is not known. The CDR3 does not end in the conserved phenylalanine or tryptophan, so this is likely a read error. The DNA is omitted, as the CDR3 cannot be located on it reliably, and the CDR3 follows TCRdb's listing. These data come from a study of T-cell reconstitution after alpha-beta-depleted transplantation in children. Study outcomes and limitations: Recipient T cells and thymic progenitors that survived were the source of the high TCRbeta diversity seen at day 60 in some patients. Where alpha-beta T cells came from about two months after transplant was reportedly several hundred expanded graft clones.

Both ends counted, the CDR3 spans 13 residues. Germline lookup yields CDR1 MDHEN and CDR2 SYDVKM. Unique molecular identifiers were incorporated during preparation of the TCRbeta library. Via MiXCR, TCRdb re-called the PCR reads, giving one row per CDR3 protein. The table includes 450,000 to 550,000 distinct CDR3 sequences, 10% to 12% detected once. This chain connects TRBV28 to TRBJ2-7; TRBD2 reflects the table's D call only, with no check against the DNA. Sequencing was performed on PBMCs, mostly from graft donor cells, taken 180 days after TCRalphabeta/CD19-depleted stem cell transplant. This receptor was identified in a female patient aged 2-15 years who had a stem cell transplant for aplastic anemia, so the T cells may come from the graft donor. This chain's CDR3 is CASSPGLAAPHLL.